The 26 T cell receptor beta chains below come from one sample, sequenced in a study of early T cells in non-severe SARS-CoV-2 infection. TCRdb analysed the 5' RACE reads with MiXCR anew, one entry per CDR3 protein. The data show around 67,000 distinct CDR3 sequences, 10% to 15% seen once. Source material: whole blood. These receptors were obtained from an adult who was a healthcare worker with PCR-confirmed SARS-CoV-2 infection or an uninfected control (not recorded which).

This clonotype was observed at least ten times. The chain combines TRBV29-1 with TRBJ1-2; 8 nucleotides line up with TRBD1. The J segment lost 8 bases and the V segment lost 6 bases, leaving 11 bases of the junction unmatched. CDR1 SQVTM and CDR2 ANQGSEA come from the germline V gene. The length of the CDR3 is 13 residues. The CDR3 DNA sequence: TGCAGCGTCTACGAAGAGGACAGGGTAGGCTACACCTTC. It encodes CSVYEEDRVGYTF.

A few counts support this clonotype. J is TRBJ2-3 and V is TRBV6-6, with 10 nucleotides matching TRBD2. CDR1 MNHNY and CDR2 SVGAGI come from the germline V gene (reference sequence). This CDR3 contains 15 residues. The V segment lost 5 bases and the J segment 2 bases; nucleotides outside the gene matches: 4. The CDR3 region has the DNA TGTGCCAGCAGTCTAGCGGGGGCCTACACAGATACGCAGTATTTT. Encoded protein: CASSLAGAYTDTQYF.

The chain has TRBV29-1 and TRBJ2-1; D not certain. Trimming pared 4 bases from V and 6 bases from J, leaving 13 bases between. The germline V gene encodes CDR1 SQVTM and CDR2 ANQGSEA. The CDR3 totals 13 residues. Here the CDR3 reads CSVVIWAANEQFF. The CDR3 bases are TGCAGCGTTGTTATCTGGGCAGCCAATGAGCAGTTCTTC.

This clonotype was found many times. This chain links TRBV19 with TRBJ2-1, with a weak D call TRBD2 (7 bases). The CDR3 is 14 amino acids. From germline, CDR1 is LNHDA and CDR2 SQIVND (reference sequence). The V and J ends lost 3 bases and 8 bases respectively, with 14 bases between them. The CDR3 DNA reads TGTGCCAGTAGTATCACGGGGGGCGGCGATGAGCAGTTCTTC. It is translated as CASSITGGGDEQFF.

This clonotype was seen repeatedly, ten times or more. This chain uses TRBV6-1 with TRBJ1-5, with unresolved D. The CDR3 runs 13 residues. Trimming pared 5 bases from V and 3 bases from J, leaving 8 bases between. Germline loops: CDR1 MNHNS, CDR2 SASEGT. CDR3 bases: TGTGCCAGCAGTTCCATCCCCAATCAGCCCCAGCATTTT. Residues: CASSSIPNQPQHF.

Notes on this clonotype: It may be a read error: a sequence one base away is much more abundant. The CDR3 here is CTSRRTPGQENTGELFF. The CDR3 DNA reads as TGTACCAGCAGACGCACACCGGGACAGGAGAACACCGGGGAGCTGTTTTTT. The J gene is TRBJ2-2, the V gene TRBV5-5; 8 nucleotides match TRBD1. Germline CDR1 reads SGHKS; CDR2 reads YYEKEE (reference sequence). The CDR3 runs 17 residues.

The V gene is TRBV4-1, the J gene TRBJ2-4, with unresolved D. The CDR3 sequence is 13 residues long. Germline CDR1 MGHRA, CDR2 YSYEKL. Trimming removed 1 base from V and 5 bases from J, with 6 bases in between. The DNA of the CDR3 is TGCGCCAGCAGCCAAGTAACGGAAAACATTCAGTACTTC. Translation: CASSQVTENIQYF.

V gene TRBV20-1 combines with J gene TRBJ2-5, with D perhaps matching TRBD1 (5 bases). The CDR3 is made up of 14 amino acids. The germline gives CDR1 DFQATT, CDR2 SNEGSKA (reference sequence). V was trimmed by 7 bases and J by 7 bases, leaving 22 bases between them. CDR3 coding DNA: TGCAGTGGCACAGGTCCCCAACATTACGGGACCCAGTACTTC. It specifies CSGTGPQHYGTQYF.

This chain joins TRBV5-4 and TRBJ1-2; D gene unclear. The germline V gene has CDR1 SGHNT and CDR2 YYREEE (reference sequence). This CDR3 spans 12 amino acids. Between the trimmed V and J ends, which lost 7 bases and 1 base, there was a span of 8 bases. For the CDR3, the DNA is TGTGCCAGCGGTACCAGTAACTATGGCTACACCTTC. Its protein is CASGTSNYGYTF.

The rearrangement links TRBV29-1 to TRBJ2-5, with D uncertain. Looked up from germline, CDR1 is SQVTM and CDR2 is ANQGSEA. The V and J ends lost 3 bases and 8 bases respectively, with 10 bases between them. CDR3 length: 11 amino acids. DNA for the CDR3: TGCAGCGTTGAGTCTGGCGAAACCCAGTACTTC. This sequence encodes CSVESGETQYF. Drawing the rest from reference TRBV29-1 and TRBJ2-5, the complete variable domain is SAVISQKPSRDICQRGTSLTIQCQVDSQVTMMFWYRQQPGQSLTLIATANQGSEATYESGFVIDKFPISRPNLTFSTLTVSNMSPEDSSIYLCSVESGETQYFGPGTRLLVL.

The V gene is TRBV7-2, the J gene TRBJ2-3; no reliable D call. CDR3 size: 13 residues. V gave up 1 base and J gave up 7 bases, with 9 bases separating them. Per germline, CDR1 SGHTA and CDR2 FQGNSA. CDR3 amino acids: CASSLGRPNTQYF. DNA of the CDR3: TGTGCCAGCAGCTTAGGACGGCCTAATACGCAGTATTTT.

This clonotype occurred a few times. The chain links TRBV7-2 to TRBJ2-1; D is possibly TRBD2 (5 bases). The CDR3 totals 19 residues. The germline gives CDR1 SGHTA, CDR2 FQGNSA. Deletions cut 7 bases from V and 0 bases from J, with 25 bases between. As DNA, the CDR3 is TGTGCCAGCACCCCCTCCCCCCCGGGATGGAGGAGCTCCTACAATGAGCAGTTCTTC. Amino acid sequence: CASTPSPPGWRSSYNEQFF.

This clonotype was observed a few times. This chain links TRBV7-9 with TRBJ1-6, with D possibly being TRBD1 (6 bases). The CDR3 has 15 residues. Germline values: CDR1 SEHNR, CDR2 FQNEAQ (reference sequence). Trimming took 3 bases from V and 7 from J, leaving 13 bases between them. The CDR3 DNA is TGTGCCAGCAGCTTGGTCAGGGGACCGAATTCACCCCTCCACTTT. Encoded protein: CASSLVRGPNSPLHF.

The chain recombines TRBV6-2 or TRBV6-3 with TRBJ2-3, with TRBD1 identical over 10 bases. Losses at the gene ends were 4 bases for V and 1 base for J; bases not matched to a gene: 5. The CDR3 has 16 amino acids. Germline V lookup: CDR1 MNHEY, CDR2 SVGEGT. This chain's CDR3 is CASSWETGGGTDTQYF. For the CDR3, the DNA is TGTGCCAGCAGTTGGGAGACAGGGGGCGGCACAGATACGCAGTATTTT.

This chain joins TRBV4-1 and TRBJ2-1; perhaps TRBD2 as D (6 bases). Germline values: CDR1 MGHRA, CDR2 YSYEKL. The germline V and J ends were trimmed by 0 bases and 5 bases, with 11 bases remaining between them. This CDR3 is built from 15 residues. This CDR3 is CASSQDGGSHNEQFF. CDR3 nucleotide sequence: TGCGCCAGCAGCCAAGATGGGGGGTCACACAATGAGCAGTTCTTC.

This clonotype was counted at least ten times. This sequence joins TRBV4-1 and TRBJ2-1; a possible D gene is TRBD1 (6 bases). Trimming left V 4 bases short and J 2 bases short, with 15 bases between. Germline lookup yields CDR1 MGHRA and CDR2 YSYEKL. The CDR3 has 16 amino acids. Here the CDR3 DNA reads TGCGCCAGCAGCCCCTTTACAGGGCTCCCCTACAATGAGCAGTTCTTC. Amino acids: CASSPFTGLPYNEQFF.

This chain connects TRBV5-6 to TRBJ2-5; 13 nucleotides line up with TRBD2. V was clipped by 6 bases and J by 5 bases; unmatched bases: 10. Germline values: CDR1 SGHDT, CDR2 YYEEEE. This CDR3 is 16 amino acids long. CDR3 bases: TGTGCCAGCACCGCCGGACTAGCGGGAGCCGATGAGACCCAGTACTTC. It specifies CASTAGLAGADETQYF.

There are a few counts of this clonotype. The rearrangement links TRBV18 to TRBJ1-2; no clear D. CDR1 is KGHSH, CDR2 LQKENI, per germline. With 2 bases removed from V and 8 bases from J, the gap between germline ends came to 12 bases. The CDR3 contains 13 residues. This CDR3 reads CASSPLETRGYTF. CDR3 coding DNA: TGTGCCAGCTCACCATTGGAAACTAGGGGCTACACCTTC.

This clonotype was recorded a few times. The chain joins TRBV2 to TRBJ2-7; D is unresolved. With 5 bases removed from V and 7 bases from J, the gap between germline ends came to 9 bases. The CDR3 is made up of 11 amino acids. Germline V gives CDR1 SNHLY, CDR2 FYNNEI. CDR3 in DNA: TGTGCCAGCAGTCAGAGTTGGGAGCAGTACTTC. Translation gives CASSQSWEQYF.

This clonotype has a handful of counts. This chain uses TRBV9 with TRBJ1-2; TRBD1 matches 8 bases. The V gene's germline CDR1 is SGDLS and CDR2 YYNGEE. V was pared by 0 bases and J by 4 bases, with 2 bases of the junction left unmatched. This CDR3 contains 14 residues. This chain's CDR3 is CASSVVDRGYGYTF. As DNA, the CDR3 is TGTGCCAGCAGCGTAGTTGACAGGGGCTATGGCTACACCTTC.

Ten or more counts support this clonotype. This CDR3 reads CSVAGQLQETQYF. For the CDR3, the DNA is TGCAGCGTCGCGGGACAGCTCCAAGAGACCCAGTACTTC. The gene calls are TRBV29-1 and TRBJ2-5, with TRBD1 as a possible D gene (7 bases). The CDR3 extends over 13 amino acids. CDR1 is SQVTM and CDR2 is ANQGSEA in the germline V gene. The germline V and J ends were trimmed by 6 bases and 1 base, with 12 bases remaining between them. Based on the CDR3 plus reference TRBV29-1 and TRBJ2-5, the full variable domain is SAVISQKPSRDICQRGTSLTIQCQVDSQVTMMFWYRQQPGQSLTLIATANQGSEATYESGFVIDKFPISRPNLTFSTLTVSNMSPEDSSIYLCSVAGQLQETQYFGPGTRLLVL.

The chain couples TRBV5-1 to TRBJ2-5; 13 nucleotides match TRBD2. This CDR3 comprises 16 residues. The V gene end was trimmed by 5 bases and the J gene end by 4 bases; junction bases not matched to a gene: 8. Germline lookup yields CDR1 SGHRS and CDR2 YFSETQ. In nucleotides, the CDR3 is TGCGCCAGCAGTCGACTAGCGGGAGGCGGTGGAGAGACCCAGTACTTC. This gives the protein CASSRLAGGGGETQYF.

The chain recombines TRBV20-1 with TRBJ2-7, with 10 bases matching TRBD1. V shed 5 bases, J shed 4 bases, and the junction held 11 bases outside the gene matches. CDR1 is DFQATT and CDR2 is SNEGSKA in the germline V gene (reference sequence). The CDR3 contains 15 residues. Written as DNA, the CDR3 is TGCAGTGCTGCGAGAGGGACAGGGGAACCGTACGAGCAGTACTTC. This codes for CSAARGTGEPYEQYF.

This clonotype was seen many times. V gene TRBV6-1 combines with J gene TRBJ2-1; D unresolved. V was trimmed by 3 bases and J by 15 bases, leaving 12 bases between them. The germline V gene encodes CDR1 MNHNS and CDR2 SASEGT. CDR3 size: 11 residues. The CDR3 DNA sequence: TGTGCCAGCAGTGAGGTGGTCAGCTGGTTCTTC. Protein sequence: CASSEVVSWFF.

This clonotype has ten or more counts. The genes are TRBV13 and TRBJ2-7; TRBD1 aligns across 7 bases. V shed 5 bases, J shed 6 bases, and the junction held 4 bases outside the gene matches. The CDR3 length is 12 residues. The germline CDR1 and CDR2 sequences are PRHDT and FYEKMQ (reference sequence). Here the CDR3 DNA reads TGTGCCAGCAGCGCGAACAGGGGCGAGCAGTACTTC. Protein: CASSANRGEQYF.

There are a few counts of this clonotype. One end of the junction varies from germline; a read error may be responsible. This chain uses TRBV14 with TRBJ1-1; TRBD1 might be the D (5 bases). The germline CDR1 and CDR2 sequences are SGHDN and FVKESK. The length of the CDR3 is 14 residues. CDR3 DNA sequence: TGTGCCAGCAGCCAAGATTCAGGGAACACTGAAGTTTTCTTT. Translated: CASSQDSGNTEVFF.